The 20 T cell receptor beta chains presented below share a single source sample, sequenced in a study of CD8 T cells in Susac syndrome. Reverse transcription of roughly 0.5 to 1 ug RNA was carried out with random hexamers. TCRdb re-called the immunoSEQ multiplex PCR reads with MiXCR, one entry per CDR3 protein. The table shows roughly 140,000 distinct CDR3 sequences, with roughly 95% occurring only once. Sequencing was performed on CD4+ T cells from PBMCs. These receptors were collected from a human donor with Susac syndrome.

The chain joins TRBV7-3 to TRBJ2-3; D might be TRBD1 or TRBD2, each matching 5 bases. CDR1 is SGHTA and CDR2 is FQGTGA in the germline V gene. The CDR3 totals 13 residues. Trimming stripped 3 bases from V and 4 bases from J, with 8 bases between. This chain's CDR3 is CASSFTGPDTQYF. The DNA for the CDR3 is TGTGCCAGCAGCTTCACGGGGCCAGATACGCAGTATTTT.

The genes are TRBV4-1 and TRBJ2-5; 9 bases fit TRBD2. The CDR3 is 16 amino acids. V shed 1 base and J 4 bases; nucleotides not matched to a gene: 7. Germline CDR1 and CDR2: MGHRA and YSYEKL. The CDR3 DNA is TGCGCCAGCAGCCAAGGTAGCGGGAGAGGAGGAGAGACCCAGTACTTC. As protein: CASSQGSGRGGETQYF.

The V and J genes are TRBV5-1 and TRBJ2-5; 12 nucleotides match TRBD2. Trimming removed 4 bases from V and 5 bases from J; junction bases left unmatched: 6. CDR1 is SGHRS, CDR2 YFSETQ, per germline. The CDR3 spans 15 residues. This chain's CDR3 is CASSPSGRAEETQYF. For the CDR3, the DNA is TGCGCCAGCAGCCCTAGCGGGAGGGCCGAGGAGACCCAGTACTTC.

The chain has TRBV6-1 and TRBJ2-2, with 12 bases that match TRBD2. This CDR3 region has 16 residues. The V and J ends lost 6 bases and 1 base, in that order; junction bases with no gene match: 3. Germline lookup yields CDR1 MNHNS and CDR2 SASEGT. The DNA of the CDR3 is TGTGCCAGCAGGCCGACTAGCGGGGGGAACACCGGGGAGCTGTTTTTT. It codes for CASRPTSGGNTGELFF.

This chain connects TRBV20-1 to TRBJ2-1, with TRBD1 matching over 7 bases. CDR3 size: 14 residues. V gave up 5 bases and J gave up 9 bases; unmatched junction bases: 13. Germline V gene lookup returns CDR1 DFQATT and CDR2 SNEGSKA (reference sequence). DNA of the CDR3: TGCAGTGCTGCCGGACAGGCAGCTTTTGCTGAGCAGTTCTTC. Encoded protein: CSAAGQAAFAEQFF.

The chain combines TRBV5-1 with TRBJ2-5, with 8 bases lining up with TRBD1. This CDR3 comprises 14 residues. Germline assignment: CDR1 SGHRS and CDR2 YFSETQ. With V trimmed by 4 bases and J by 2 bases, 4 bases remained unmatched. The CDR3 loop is CASSGGQGQETQYF. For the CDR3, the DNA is TGCGCCAGCAGCGGAGGACAGGGTCAAGAGACCCAGTACTTC.

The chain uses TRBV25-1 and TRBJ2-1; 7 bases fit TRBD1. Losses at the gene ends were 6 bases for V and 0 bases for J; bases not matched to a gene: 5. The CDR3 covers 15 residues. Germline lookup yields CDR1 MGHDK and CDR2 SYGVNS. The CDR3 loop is CASSSRQGSYNEQFF. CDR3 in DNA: TGTGCCAGCAGCTCGCGACAGGGCTCCTACAATGAGCAGTTCTTC.

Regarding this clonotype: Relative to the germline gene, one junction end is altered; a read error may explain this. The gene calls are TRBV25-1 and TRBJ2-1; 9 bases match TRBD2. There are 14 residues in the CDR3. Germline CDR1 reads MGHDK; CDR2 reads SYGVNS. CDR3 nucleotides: TGTGCCAGCAGTGAATCGCGGCGGGGGGGCCCCCGTGAGTTC. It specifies CASSESRRGGPREF.

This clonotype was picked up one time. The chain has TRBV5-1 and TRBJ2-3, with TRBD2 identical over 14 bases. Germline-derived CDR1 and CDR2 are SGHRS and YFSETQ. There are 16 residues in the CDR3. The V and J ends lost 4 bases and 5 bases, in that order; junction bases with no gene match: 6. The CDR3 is CASSRLTSGGGDTQYF. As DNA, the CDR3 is TGCGCCAGCAGCCGCCTGACTAGCGGGGGGGGAGATACGCAGTATTTT. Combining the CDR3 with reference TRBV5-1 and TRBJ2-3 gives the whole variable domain KAGVTQTPRYLIKTRGQQVTLSCSPISGHRSVSWYQQTPGQGLQFLFEYFSETQRNKGNFPGRFSGRQFSNSRSEMNVSTLELGDSALYLCASSRLTSGGGDTQYFGPGTRLTVL.

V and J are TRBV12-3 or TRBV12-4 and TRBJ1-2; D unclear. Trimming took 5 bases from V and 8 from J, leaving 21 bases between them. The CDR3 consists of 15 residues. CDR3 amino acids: CASSDRLNIPRGYTF. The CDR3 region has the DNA TGTGCCAGCAGTGATCGATTGAACATACCCCGAGGCTACACCTTC.

CDR3 in amino acids: CSVSTAPYNEQFF. In DNA, the CDR3 is TGCAGCGTCTCGACAGCGCCCTACAATGAGCAGTTCTTC. V is TRBV29-1 and J is TRBJ2-1, with D possibly matching TRBD1 (5 bases). The V end lost 6 bases, the J end lost 2 bases, and 11 bases lay between the germline ends. The germline gives CDR1 SQVTM, CDR2 ANQGSEA. This CDR3 has 13 amino acids.

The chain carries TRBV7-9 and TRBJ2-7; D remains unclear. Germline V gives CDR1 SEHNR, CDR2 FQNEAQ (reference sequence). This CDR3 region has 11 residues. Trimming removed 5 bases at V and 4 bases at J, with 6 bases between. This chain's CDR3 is CASSEQYEQYF. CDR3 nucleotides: TGTGCCAGCAGCGAACAGTACGAGCAGTACTTC.

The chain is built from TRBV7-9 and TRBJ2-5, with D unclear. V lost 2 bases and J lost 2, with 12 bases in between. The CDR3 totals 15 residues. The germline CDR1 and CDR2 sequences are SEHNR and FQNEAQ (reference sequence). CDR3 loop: CASSLSAGLQETQYF. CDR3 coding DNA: TGTGCCAGCAGCTTATCGGCAGGCTTACAAGAGACCCAGTACTTC.

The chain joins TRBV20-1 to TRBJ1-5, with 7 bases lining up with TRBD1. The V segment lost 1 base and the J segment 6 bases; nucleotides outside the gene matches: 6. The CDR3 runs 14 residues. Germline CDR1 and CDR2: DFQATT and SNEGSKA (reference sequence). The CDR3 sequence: CSARGSQGSQPQHF. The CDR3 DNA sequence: TGCAGTGCTAGAGGGTCACAGGGGTCTCAGCCCCAGCATTTT.

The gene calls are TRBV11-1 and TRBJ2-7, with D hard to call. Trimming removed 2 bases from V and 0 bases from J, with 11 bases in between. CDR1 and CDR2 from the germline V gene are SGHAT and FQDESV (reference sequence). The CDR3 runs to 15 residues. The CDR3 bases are TGTGCCAGCAGCTTACAGTCAGTGATCTCCTACGAGCAGTACTTC. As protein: CASSLQSVISYEQYF.

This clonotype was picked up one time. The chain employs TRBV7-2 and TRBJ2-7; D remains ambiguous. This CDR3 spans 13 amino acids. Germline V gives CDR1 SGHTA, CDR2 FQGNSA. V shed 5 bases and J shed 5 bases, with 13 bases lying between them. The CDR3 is CASSHGRRNEQYF. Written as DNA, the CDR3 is TGTGCCAGCAGCCACGGACGGCGGAACGAGCAGTACTTC.

CDR3 in amino acids: CSARTDRTNIDYTF. The CDR3, as DNA: TGCAGTGCTAGGACGGACAGGACCAACATAGACTACACCTTC. The chain uses TRBV20-1 and TRBJ1-2; 7 nucleotides agree with TRBD1. The junction had 14 bases not matched to a gene; V was cut back by 3 bases and J by 10 bases. The CDR3 totals 14 residues. Germline values: CDR1 DFQATT, CDR2 SNEGSKA (reference sequence).

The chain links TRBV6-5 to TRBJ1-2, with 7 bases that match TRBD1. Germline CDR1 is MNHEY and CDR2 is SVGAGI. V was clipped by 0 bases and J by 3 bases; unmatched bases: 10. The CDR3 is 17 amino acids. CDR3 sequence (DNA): TGTGCCAGCAGTTACTCGCATGGGGGACAGCCCGACTATGGCTACACCTTC. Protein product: CASSYSHGGQPDYGYTF.

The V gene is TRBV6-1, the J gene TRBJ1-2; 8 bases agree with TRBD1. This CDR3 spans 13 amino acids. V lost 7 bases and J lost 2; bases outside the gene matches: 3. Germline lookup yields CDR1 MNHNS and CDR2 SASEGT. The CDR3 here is CASNRGMNYGYTF. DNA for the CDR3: TGTGCCAGCAACAGGGGGATGAACTATGGCTACACCTTC.

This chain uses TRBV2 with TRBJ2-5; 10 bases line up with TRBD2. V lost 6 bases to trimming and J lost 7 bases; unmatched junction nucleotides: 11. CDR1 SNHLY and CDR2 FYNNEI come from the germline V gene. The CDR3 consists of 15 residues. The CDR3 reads CASSPVTSGVGTQYF. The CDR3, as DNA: TGTGCCAGCAGCCCCGTTACTAGCGGGGTTGGGACCCAGTACTTC. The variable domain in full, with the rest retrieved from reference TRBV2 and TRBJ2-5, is EPEVTQTPSHQVTQMGQEVILRCVPISNHLYFYWYRQILGQKVEFLVSFYNNEISEKSEIFDDQFSVERPDGSNFTLKIRSTKLEDSAMYFCASSPVTSGVGTQYFGPGTRLLVL.